This passage covers 27 T cell receptor beta chains from one sample sequenced in a study of T cell responses to AZD1222 COVID-19 vaccine. The table came from immunoSEQ multiplex PCR; TCRdb's copy has only in-frame clones and leaves some out. The sample lists under 150,000 clones; 88% were seen once. The starting material was peripheral blood, obtained on day 0 of AZD1222 vaccination. Receptors were obtained from an adult in good health.

The V call is TRBV10-3, the J call TRBJ1-1, with TRBD1 identical over 10 bases. CDR3 length equals 14 residues. Unmatched junction bases numbered 7, after V lost 8 bases and J lost 4 bases. CDR1 and CDR2 from the germline V gene are ENHRY and SYGVKD. The CDR3 DNA follows: TGTGCCATCGGGGACAGGGGTGGGAGCACTGAAGCTTTCTTT. As protein: CAIGDRGGSTEAFF.

This clone was seen once. This chain joins TRBV11-3 and TRBJ2-1; either TRBD1 or TRBD2 may supply D (5 bases each). Germline V gives CDR1 SGHNT, CDR2 YENEEA. The V end lost 5 bases, the J end lost 8 bases, and 13 bases lay between the germline ends. The CDR3 has 13 amino acids. The CDR3 DNA sequence: TGTGCCAGCAGCCCTAATCGAGGGGATGAGCAGTTCTTC. This gives the protein CASSPNRGDEQFF.

The chain links TRBV7-9 to TRBJ1-1; D unclear. Germline values: CDR1 SEHNR, CDR2 FQNEAQ (reference sequence). Trimming left V 2 bases short and J 4 bases short, with 8 bases between. The length of the CDR3 is 13 residues. CDR3 amino acids: CASSLSAVTEAFF. The DNA of the CDR3 is TGTGCCAGCAGCTTATCAGCAGTCACTGAAGCTTTCTTT. Variable domain in full (rest from reference TRBV7-9 and TRBJ1-1): DTGVSQNPRHKITKRGQNVTFRCDPISEHNRLYWYRQTLGQGPEFLTYFQNEAQLEKSRLLSDRFSAERPKGSFSTLEIQRTEQGDSAMYLCASSLSAVTEAFFGQGTRLTVV.

The V call is TRBV19, the J call TRBJ1-1; 9 nucleotides align to TRBD1. The CDR3 runs to 14 residues. Germline V CDR1 and CDR2: LNHDA, SQIVND (reference sequence). V lost 5 bases and J lost 5; bases outside the gene matches: 6. The CDR3 nucleotides are TGTGCCAGTAGTTCCGGACAGGGGAGAACTGAAGCTTTCTTT. Protein product: CASSSGQGRTEAFF.

This clone occurred a few times. V and J are TRBV27 and TRBJ2-1; 11 nucleotides align to TRBD2. J lost 5 bases, V lost 4 bases, and 7 bases had no gene match. This CDR3 has 16 amino acids. CDR1 and CDR2 from the germline V gene are MNHEY and SMNVEV (reference sequence). The CDR3 protein is CASSYLLAGVNNEQFF. DNA for the CDR3: TGTGCCAGCAGTTACCTACTAGCGGGGGTGAACAATGAGCAGTTCTTC.

The J gene is TRBJ1-5, the V gene TRBV2; the D is unclear. The V end was cut by 7 bases, the J end by 3 bases, with 13 bases between. The CDR3 covers 14 residues. Germline V gives CDR1 SNHLY, CDR2 FYNNEI. This CDR3 is CASKVGTDNQPQHF. CDR3 nucleotide sequence: TGTGCCAGCAAGGTTGGCACCGACAATCAGCCCCAGCATTTT.

The chain uses TRBV5-4 and TRBJ1-4; 8 bases align to TRBD1. The CDR3 consists of 14 residues. The germline gives CDR1 SGHNT, CDR2 YYREEE (reference sequence). With V trimmed by 4 bases and J by 5 bases, 4 bases remained unmatched. The CDR3 DNA follows: TGTGCCAGCAGCAGGGGACAGGTCAATGAAAAACTGTTTTTT. This encodes CASSRGQVNEKLFF.

This rearrangement joins TRBV5-4 to TRBJ1-6; 7 nucleotides match TRBD1. The V gene's germline CDR1 is SGHNT and CDR2 YYREEE (reference sequence). Germline trimming cut 1 base from V and 7 bases from J; bases unmatched to any gene: 2. The CDR3 runs to 14 residues. DNA for the CDR3: TGTGCCAGCAGCTTGCCGGGACAGAATTCACCCCTCCACTTT. This sequence encodes CASSLPGQNSPLHF.

V usage is TRBV2 and J usage is TRBJ1-1; 7 bases map to TRBD1. Germline V gives CDR1 SNHLY, CDR2 FYNNEI. The junction had 10 bases not matched to a gene; V was cut back by 10 bases and J by 2 bases. The CDR3 runs to 14 residues. The CDR3 nucleotides read TGTGCCACCGATAGACAGGGCCTCAACACTGAAGCTTTCTTT. This translates into CATDRQGLNTEAFF.

This chain joins TRBV7-2 and TRBJ2-3; 12 nucleotides match TRBD2. This CDR3 region has 17 residues. The germline V gene encodes CDR1 SGHTA and CDR2 FQGNSA. The ends lost 5 bases at V and 1 base at J; junction bases unmatched: 7. Here the CDR3 DNA reads TGTGCCAGCAGCGCCCCGGGACTAGCGGGTCGCACAGATACGCAGTATTTT. Translation gives CASSAPGLAGRTDTQYF.

The chain carries TRBV11-2 and TRBJ1-4; D uncertain. This CDR3 contains 15 residues. V shed 2 bases and J shed 0 bases, with 7 bases lying between them. CDR1 and CDR2 from the germline V gene are SGHAT and FQNNGV. The CDR3: CASSLTKATNEKLFF. The CDR3, as DNA: TGTGCCAGCAGCTTAACAAAGGCAACTAATGAAAAACTGTTTTTT. The whole variable domain, remainder taken from reference TRBV11-2 and TRBJ1-4, is EAGVAQSPRYKIIEKRQSVAFWCNPISGHATLYWYQQILGQGPKLLIQFQNNGVVDDSQLPKDRFSAERLKGVDSTLKIQPAKLEDSAVYLCASSLTKATNEKLFFGSGTQLSVL.

This clone was counted between two and nine times. This chain connects TRBV6-5 to TRBJ2-2; D unclear. Germline V CDR1 and CDR2: MNHEY, SVGAGI. This CDR3 spans 14 amino acids. The V gene lost 6 bases and the J gene lost 2 bases, with 10 bases spanning the gap. DNA of the CDR3: TGTGCCAGCAGGCTCCGTAGCAACACCGGGGAGCTGTTTTTT. Residues: CASRLRSNTGELFF.

The chain combines TRBV5-4 with TRBJ2-7, with 7 nucleotides matching TRBD1. The trim removed 4 bases at V and 1 base at J, leaving 5 bases unmatched. Germline-derived CDR1 and CDR2 are SGHNT and YYREEE (reference sequence). This CDR3 has 14 amino acids. DNA for the CDR3: TGTGCCAGCAGCAGGGGACAGCGATCCTACGAGCAGTACTTC. Translated: CASSRGQRSYEQYF.

The chain links TRBV7-3 to TRBJ1-2; 12 bases line up with TRBD1. The junction had 6 bases not matched to a gene; V was cut back by 5 bases and J by 8 bases. The CDR3 is 14 residues long. Germline V gene lookup returns CDR1 SGHTA and CDR2 FQGTGA. CDR3 bases: TGTGCCAGCAGCAGGGGACAGGGGGCGTTCGGCTACACCTTC. Its translation: CASSRGQGAFGYTF.

V is TRBV29-1 and J is TRBJ1-1, with a tentative D call TRBD1 (6 bases). This CDR3 is 13 amino acids long. Germline-derived CDR1 and CDR2 are SQVTM and ANQGSEA. V lost 8 bases and J 0 bases, leaving 13 bases between the germline ends. The CDR3 here is CSTRRGMNTEAFF. DNA of the CDR3: TGCAGCACCCGGAGGGGGATGAACACTGAAGCTTTCTTT.

The gene calls are TRBV7-9 and TRBJ1-2; D possibly corresponds to TRBD1 (5 bases). Trimming left V 2 bases short and J 6 bases short, with 7 bases between. The germline V gene has CDR1 SEHNR and CDR2 FQNEAQ (reference sequence). The CDR3 has 12 residues. CDR3 nucleotides: TGTGCCAGCAGCTTACGGGGGGATGGCTACACCTTC. This translates into CASSLRGDGYTF.

The chain carries TRBV4-3 and TRBJ1-2; D is unresolved. Germline V gene lookup returns CDR1 LGHNA and CDR2 YSLEER. The germline V and J ends were trimmed by 9 bases and 8 bases, with 13 bases remaining between them. The CDR3 is 11 residues long. CDR3 amino acids: CASITERGYTF. The CDR3 coding sequence is TGCGCCAGTATCACGGAGCGGGGCTACACCTTC.

This chain links TRBV7-2 with TRBJ2-1, with TRBD1 matching 7 bases. This CDR3 has 17 amino acids. Unmatched junction bases numbered 14, after V lost 5 bases and J lost 4 bases. Germline loops: CDR1 SGHTA, CDR2 FQGNSA. CDR3 sequence: CASSKNTLTGRYNEQFF. The CDR3 nucleotides read TGTGCCAGCAGCAAGAATACCCTGACAGGGCGTTACAATGAGCAGTTCTTC.

The chain recombines TRBV5-6 with TRBJ1-2, with D unclear. Trimming removed 0 bases from V and 8 bases from J, with 11 bases in between. Looked up from germline, CDR1 is SGHDT and CDR2 is YYEEEE. The CDR3 loop spans 13 amino acids. CDR3 DNA sequence: TGTGCCAGCAGCTTGGGCCGGTCTGGAGGCTACACCTTC. It translates to CASSLGRSGGYTF.

The chain carries TRBV5-5 and TRBJ1-5; maybe TRBD1 (6 bases). From germline, CDR1 is SGHKS and CDR2 YYEKEE (reference sequence). V lost 2 bases and J lost 0, with 9 bases in between. This CDR3 is built from 15 residues. The CDR3 nucleotides read TGTGCCAGCAGCTTTGGACAGTATAGCAATCAGCCCCAGCATTTT. This encodes CASSFGQYSNQPQHF.

In DNA, the CDR3 is TGTGCCAGCAGTTCGGAGGACCAGCCCTATGGCTACACCTTC. Its protein product is CASSSEDQPYGYTF. The rearrangement joins TRBV28 to TRBJ1-2; D remains ambiguous. Trimming removed 4 bases from V and 4 bases from J, with 13 bases in between. CDR1 and CDR2 (germline): MDHEN, SYDVKM. CDR3 length equals 14 residues.

Comments on this clone: The sample carries other DNA sequences with the same CDR3. V is TRBV5-6 and J is TRBJ1-4, with D hard to call. CDR1 SGHDT and CDR2 YYEEEE come from the germline V gene. V was trimmed by 0 bases and J by 5 bases, leaving 8 bases between them. The CDR3 extends over 14 amino acids. CDR3 residues: CASSLGQINEKLFF. CDR3 coding DNA: TGTGCCAGCAGCTTGGGGCAGATAAATGAAAAACTGTTTTTT.

The V and J genes are TRBV12-3 or TRBV12-4 and TRBJ1-2; 9 bases are a match to TRBD1. With 6 bases clipped from V and 10 bases from J, the junction kept 6 bases outside the gene matches. The CDR3 spans 12 residues. The CDR3 is CASSRTGDLYTF. The CDR3 DNA follows: TGTGCCAGCAGCCGGACAGGGGATCTCTACACCTTC.

This chain joins TRBV2 and TRBJ1-5; 9 bases map to TRBD1. CDR1 is SNHLY and CDR2 is FYNNEI in the germline V gene. J was trimmed by 4 bases and V by 6 bases; bases with no gene match: 1. The CDR3 consists of 13 residues. In DNA form, the CDR3 reads TGTGCCAGCAGACAGGGGGCTAATCAGCCCCAGCATTTT. This sequence encodes CASRQGANQPQHF. Variable domain in full (rest from reference TRBV2 and TRBJ1-5): EPEVTQTPSHQVTQMGQEVILRCVPISNHLYFYWYRQILGQKVEFLVSFYNNEISEKSEIFDDQFSVERPDGSNFTLKIRSTKLEDSAMYFCASRQGANQPQHFGDGTRLSIL.

V gene TRBV10-3 combines with J gene TRBJ1-1; a weak D match, TRBD1 (6 bases). CDR1 and CDR2 (germline): ENHRY, SYGVKD. Trimming took off 4 bases at V and 6 bases at J, with 12 bases between the two ends. This CDR3 spans 13 amino acids. Here the CDR3 reads CAISGTTGSEAFF. CDR3 coding DNA: TGTGCCATCAGTGGGACAACAGGGTCTGAAGCTTTCTTT.

This chain links TRBV11-2 with TRBJ1-5; the D gene is possibly TRBD1 (6 bases). The CDR3 is 14 residues long. Germline-derived CDR1 and CDR2 are SGHAT and FQNNGV. Trimming removed 5 bases from V and 7 bases from J, with 15 bases in between. The CDR3 sequence is CASSLTGTEQPQHF. The CDR3 DNA reads TGTGCCAGCAGCCTTACAGGGACGGAGCAGCCCCAGCATTTT.

The chain combines TRBV18 with TRBJ2-7; a possible D gene is TRBD2 (6 bases). Deletions cut 3 bases from V and 0 bases from J, with 12 bases between. This CDR3 is 15 amino acids long. The germline V gene has CDR1 KGHSH and CDR2 LQKENI. The CDR3 region is CASSPEAGFSYEQYF. The CDR3 bases are TGTGCCAGCTCACCTGAGGCGGGATTCTCCTACGAGCAGTACTTC. The entire variable domain, with the rest obtained from reference TRBV18 and TRBJ2-7, is as follows: NAGVMQNPRHLVRRRGQEARLRCSPMKGHSHVYWYRQLPEEGLKFMVYLQKENIIDESGMPKERFSAEFPKEGPSILRIQQVVRGDSAAYFCASSPEAGFSYEQYFGPGTRLTVT.